This T cell receptor (beta chain) originates from a study of cytomegalovirus exposure and HLA in healthy donors. General observations from the study: When a later analysis compared HLA-associated TCR beta chains with equally common others, the HLA-associated chains turned out to be more clonally expanded and to have lower generation probabilities. An apparent linkage of common viral pathogens to several of the most significant clusters emerged in a later analysis.

CDR1 and CDR2 (germline): GTSNPN, SVGIG (reference sequence). Trimming stripped 0 bases from V and 0 bases from J, with 9 bases between. The CDR3 consists of 15 residues. 60 Vbeta and 13 Jbeta primers were used in PCR. Profiled with immunoSEQ multiplex PCR; TCRdb holds only in-frame clones, not every one. The table shows 150,000 to 200,000 clones, with approximately 79% occurring only once. Concerning this clone: Its target is not known.

The source material was PBMCs. This rearrangement joins TRBV30 to TRBJ2-1; D possibly corresponds to TRBD2 (5 bases). This clonotype originated in a man aged 45-65 years in good health and CMV-seropositive. CDR3 sequence: CAWSVEGSSYNEQFF. DNA of the CDR3: TGTGCCTGGAGTGTAGAGGGAAGCTCCTACAATGAGCAGTTCTTC.